Listed here is a single T cell receptor beta chain. What it binds is not known. These data originate in a study of T-cell memory formation after mild COVID-19. Overall study findings and caveats: Chiefly within CM and EM were the contracting CD4+ clones; CD8+ ones were within EMRA.

TCRdb processed the 5' RACE reads anew with MiXCR; each CDR3 protein has one entry. The sample gives about 340,000 distinct CDR3 sequences, 10% to 15% of which show up once; roughly a fifth is in the top ten. The specimen sequenced was PBMCs or a T cell subset sorted from them (not recorded which). This sequence was found in a young man who had mild COVID-19 (a few samples of this study predate the infection). Cell type and time point are not known.

CDR3 loop: CASSLAEGSPQHF. The DNA for the CDR3 is TGTGCCAGCAGCTTGGCTGAGGGTTCGCCCCAGCATTTT. This chain uses TRBV5-5 with TRBJ1-5, with D uncertain. CDR3 length: 13 residues. Germline values: CDR1 SGHKS, CDR2 YYEKEE (reference sequence). Trimming pared 0 bases from V and 9 bases from J, leaving 10 bases between.